The 13 T cell receptor beta chains below come from one sample, sequenced in a study of CD8+ T cells in alopecia areata. Following extraction, RNA underwent reverse transcription to cDNA, which served as the sequencing template. Assay used: immunoSEQ multiplex PCR; TCRdb lists only in-frame clones, some missing. The sample includes 100,000 to 150,000 clones, approximately 47% of them seen just once. The sequenced material came from NKG2D-low CD8+ T cells sorted from blood. Receptors originate from a human donor with alopecia areata.

CDR3 DNA: TGTGCCAGCAGCTTGGACTCCAGTCCACTCCAGCATTTT. Encoded protein: CASSLDSSPLQHF. V and J are TRBV5-4 and TRBJ1-5; D is ambiguous. The V end was cut by 0 bases, the J end by 12 bases, with 13 bases between. CDR1 is SGHNT and CDR2 is YYREEE in the germline V gene (reference sequence). The CDR3 spans 13 residues.

This clone appeared a few times. The chain joins TRBV29-1 to TRBJ2-5; the match to TRBD2 covers 14 bases. The CDR3 totals 15 residues. The germline V gene has CDR1 SQVTM and CDR2 ANQGSEA. Unmatched junction bases numbered 7, after V lost 7 bases and J lost 3 bases. Here the CDR3 DNA reads TGCAGCGCCTTCCCGGGACTAGCGGGGGAAGAGACCCAGTACTTC. Its protein product is CSAFPGLAGEETQYF. The whole variable domain, filled in from reference TRBV29-1 and TRBJ2-5, reads SAVISQKPSRDICQRGTSLTIQCQVDSQVTMMFWYRQQPGQSLTLIATANQGSEATYESGFVIDKFPISRPNLTFSTLTVSNMSPEDSSIYLCSAFPGLAGEETQYFGPGTRLLVL.

This clone was detected a few times. The CDR3 bases are TGCAGCGTTGACGCGGAGATTATCACAGATACGCAGTATTTT. It encodes CSVDAEIITDTQYF. The chain recombines TRBV29-1 with TRBJ2-3; D is ambiguous. Trimming shortened V by 3 bases and J by 2 bases, and 12 bases separated the two germline ends. CDR1 SQVTM and CDR2 ANQGSEA come from the germline V gene. The CDR3 has 14 residues.

The rearrangement uses TRBV30 and TRBJ2-5; TRBD1 agrees at 7 bases. This CDR3 has 16 amino acids. J lost 2 bases, V lost 1 base, and 10 bases had no gene match. The germline V gene encodes CDR1 GTSNPN and CDR2 SVGIG (reference sequence). The CDR3 DNA sequence: TGTGCCTGGAGTGCCCTGGTTACAGGGGAACAAGAGACCCAGTACTTC. This gives the protein CAWSALVTGEQETQYF.

This clone was picked up a small number of times. The gene calls are TRBV29-1 and TRBJ2-7, with 11 bases fitting TRBD1. CDR1 is SQVTM, CDR2 ANQGSEA, per germline. V shed 4 bases and J 9 bases; nucleotides not matched to a gene: 8. CDR3 length: 13 amino acids. The CDR3 protein is CSVGGTGGLGQYF. In nucleotides, the CDR3 is TGCAGCGTTGGGGGGACAGGGGGACTCGGGCAGTACTTC.

The chain combines TRBV4-1 with TRBJ2-3, with 7 bases fitting TRBD1. With V trimmed by 4 bases and J by 2 bases, 3 bases remained unmatched. Looked up from germline, CDR1 is MGHRA and CDR2 is YSYEKL. This CDR3 is built from 14 residues. The CDR3 reads CASSPDRLTDTQYF. The CDR3 DNA reads TGCGCCAGCAGCCCGGACAGGCTCACAGATACGCAGTATTTT.

About this clone itself: The same CDR3 arises from other DNA sequences in this sample as well. V gene TRBV27 combines with J gene TRBJ2-7; D perhaps matches TRBD2 (6 bases). The V end lost 5 bases, the J end lost 4 bases, and 6 bases lay between the germline ends. The CDR3 totals 11 residues. In germline, CDR1 is MNHEY, CDR2 SMNVEV (reference sequence). DNA of the CDR3: TGTGCCAGCAGTGCGGGATACGAGCAGTACTTC. This sequence encodes CASSAGYEQYF.

The CDR3 region has the DNA TGCAGCGTTGAATGGCAGGACAGCCCTGAAGCTTTCTTT. Translation: CSVEWQDSPEAFF. The chain combines TRBV29-1 with TRBJ1-1; TRBD1 might be the D (6 bases). V lost 2 bases and J 6 bases, leaving 13 bases between the germline ends. The CDR3 covers 13 residues. CDR1 is SQVTM, CDR2 ANQGSEA, per germline.

This chain uses TRBV29-1 with TRBJ1-2; a possible D gene is TRBD1 (5 bases). The CDR3 contains 14 residues. V was clipped by 6 bases and J by 1 base, with 15 bases between them. CDR1 and CDR2 from the germline V gene are SQVTM and ANQGSEA. CDR3 in DNA: TGCAGCGTGTCTGGGACGGATTATAACTATGGCTACACCTTC. This encodes CSVSGTDYNYGYTF. Combining the CDR3 with reference TRBV29-1 and TRBJ1-2 gives the whole variable domain SAVISQKPSRDICQRGTSLTIQCQVDSQVTMMFWYRQQPGQSLTLIATANQGSEATYESGFVIDKFPISRPNLTFSTLTVSNMSPEDSSIYLCSVSGTDYNYGYTFGSGTRLTVV.

As for this clone: The sample has other DNA sequences that encode this CDR3 too. The V and J genes are TRBV29-1 and TRBJ2-7, with no clear D. The V and J ends lost 1 base and 2 bases respectively, with 6 bases between them. This CDR3 region has 12 residues. CDR1 and CDR2 (germline): SQVTM, ANQGSEA. CDR3 loop: CSVEVRAYEQYF. As DNA, the CDR3 is TGCAGCGTTGAAGTCCGGGCCTACGAGCAGTACTTC.

The chain combines TRBV29-1 with TRBJ2-1; TRBD2 matches at 10 bases. Trimming at V came to 4 bases and at J to 9 bases, leaving 9 bases not matched to a gene. The CDR3 is 14 amino acids. The germline gives CDR1 SQVTM, CDR2 ANQGSEA. CDR3 sequence reads: CSVGGLAGVAEQFF. For the CDR3, the DNA is TGCAGCGTTGGCGGTCTAGCGGGAGTCGCTGAGCAGTTCTTC.

The CDR3 DNA sequence: TGTGCCAGCAGCTCACCGGGACAGGGGTTCTATGGCTACACCTTC. Amino acid sequence: CASSSPGQGFYGYTF. The chain links TRBV13 to TRBJ1-2; 10 bases agree with TRBD1. Germline V gene sequence: CDR1 PRHDT, CDR2 FYEKMQ (reference sequence). CDR3 length: 15 residues. V lost 4 bases to trimming and J lost 4 bases; unmatched junction nucleotides: 6.

The V call is TRBV7-9, the J call TRBJ2-3; D is ambiguous. Trimming stripped 5 bases from V and 13 bases from J, with 16 bases between. CDR3 length: 12 amino acids. CDR1 SEHNR and CDR2 FQNEAQ come from the germline V gene (reference sequence). As DNA, the CDR3 is TGTGCCAGCAGCCCAAGTGAACGGACCAAGTATTTT. Protein sequence: CASSPSERTKYF.